One sample yielded the 4 T cell receptor beta chains listed below, sequenced in a study of human T cells and chemical hapten exposure (dated by TCRdb to about 2021). The library came from RACE. Sequencing relied on a NextSeq 500. TCRdb trimmed public reads at Q25 via fastp, called clones via MiXCR and kept in-frame beta chains. Every entry covers one CDR3 protein and lists the most common genes and DNA from its rows. Across this sample there are about 96,000 distinct CDR3 sequences, with about 9.3% seen only once. The ten biggest clones cover approximately 2.2% of the sample. What this sample's time point label stands for: patch test 2, 6 weeks after DPC sensitization. Reading the label with the study, this specimen's treatment or condition is: therapeutic diphenylcyclopropenone sensitization with weekly scalp DPC. The source was whole blood, collected in connection with sensitization to the hapten diphenylcyclopropenone (DPC). The receptors were sampled from a woman aged 40 to 55 with alopecia areata. Some clones in this sample may be carry-over from other donors' samples.

V gene TRBV7-9 combines with J gene TRBJ2-1; the D is unclear. The CDR3 runs 14 residues. The V gene lost 1 base and the J gene lost 8 bases, with 12 bases spanning the gap. Germline V gives CDR1 SEHNR, CDR2 FQNEAQ (reference sequence). The CDR3 spells CASSLEEVSHEQFF. The DNA of the CDR3 is TGTGCCAGCAGCTTAGAAGAGGTCAGCCATGAGCAGTTCTTC.

This clonotype showed up many times. The J gene is TRBJ1-4, the V gene TRBV9, with 7 bases fitting TRBD1. This CDR3 has 15 residues. Germline trimming cut 0 bases from V and 8 bases from J; bases unmatched to any gene: 7. Looked up from germline, CDR1 is SGDLS and CDR2 is YYNGEE. The CDR3 sequence is CASSVGQGQKEKLFF. The DNA of the CDR3 is TGTGCCAGCAGCGTAGGCCAGGGACAGAAAGAAAAACTGTTTTTT.

In this sample, this clonotype turned up a few times. The gene calls are TRBV7-6 and TRBJ2-5, with D perhaps matching TRBD1 (5 bases). V gave up 6 bases and J gave up 1 base, with 12 bases separating them. Germline-derived CDR1 and CDR2 are SGHVS and FNYEAQ. The CDR3 is 14 residues long. This chain's CDR3 is CASSLTVIQETQYF. In DNA form, the CDR3 reads TGTGCCAGCAGTTTGACAGTTATCCAAGAGACCCAGTACTTC.

This clonotype came up many times. The chain employs TRBV28 and TRBJ2-3, with D hard to call. The CDR3 consists of 12 residues. CDR1 is MDHEN, CDR2 SYDVKM, per germline. Trimming removed 5 bases at V and 9 bases at J, with 12 bases between. CDR3 DNA sequence: TGTGCCAGCAGTACTTCCAGCCGAACGCAGTATTTT. Residues: CASSTSSRTQYF.